This TCR beta chain was recovered during a study of blood T cells in healthy people across ages. Turning to the study itself: T cells yielded about one barcoded beta molecule per two cells through template switching. Whole-study findings and limits: Reliance upon unsorted PBMCs precluded definitive naive versus antigen-experienced comparison.

Alongside a J-beta primer mix, a sample-barcoded 5' primer served in a second PCR lasting roughly 7 to 11 cycles. A 12-random-nucleotide template-switch adaptor tagged each cDNA molecule. TCRdb passed the 5' RACE reads through MiXCR, listing each CDR3 protein once. The sample has about 700,000 distinct CDR3 sequences; about a third are singletons. This clonotype was recorded at least ten times. Its antigen remains unknown. Drawn from each donor were 9 to 10 milliliters of peripheral blood. This CDR3 has 14 residues. V lost 5 bases and J 4 bases, leaving 14 bases between the germline ends. The germline CDR1 and CDR2 sequences are MNHEY and SVGEGT.

The genes are TRBV6-2 or TRBV6-3 and TRBJ1-2, with D possibly being TRBD1 (5 bases). This TCR came from a woman older than 75 in good health. The source material was blood. The CDR3 sequence is CASSQPGRVYGYTF. The CDR3 DNA sequence: TGTGCCAGCAGTCAACCGGGACGGGTCTATGGCTACACCTTC.